This entry features one T cell receptor (beta chain) sequence. Sample-barcoded 5' priming and a J-beta primer mix drove a second PCR of about 6 to 12 cycles. TCRdb independently ran MiXCR on the 5' RACE reads; one entry per CDR3 protein. This table has under 2,000,000 distinct CDR3 sequences, around 48% appearing once. The source of the sample is a study of blood T cells in healthy people across ages. The germline gives CDR1 DFQATT, CDR2 SNEGSKA (reference sequence). The V and J ends lost 3 bases and 3 bases respectively, with 8 bases between them. The CDR3 totals 12 residues. The chain employs TRBV20-1 and TRBJ1-2; no clear D gene. The source is a woman between 40 and 55 years old in good health. Sequenced: blood. CDR3 sequence: CSASRRDYGYTF. In DNA form, the CDR3 reads TGCAGTGCTAGCCGAAGGGACTATGGCTACACCTTC.